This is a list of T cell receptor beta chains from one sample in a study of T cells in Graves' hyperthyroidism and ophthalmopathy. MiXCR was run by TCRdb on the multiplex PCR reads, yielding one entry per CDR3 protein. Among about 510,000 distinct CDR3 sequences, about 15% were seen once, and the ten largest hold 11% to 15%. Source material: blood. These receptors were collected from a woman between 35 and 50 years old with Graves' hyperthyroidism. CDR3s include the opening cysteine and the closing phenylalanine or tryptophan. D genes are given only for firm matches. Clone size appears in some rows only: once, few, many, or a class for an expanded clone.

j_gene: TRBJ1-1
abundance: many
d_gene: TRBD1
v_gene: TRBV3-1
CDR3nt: TGTGCCAGCAGCCCGACAGGGACTGAAGCTTTCTTT
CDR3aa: CASSPTGTEAFF

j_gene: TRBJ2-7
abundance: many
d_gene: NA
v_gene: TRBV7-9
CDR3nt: TGTGCCAGCAGCTTTAGAGGGCTCCCCTACGAGCAGTACTTC
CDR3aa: CASSFRGLPYEQYF

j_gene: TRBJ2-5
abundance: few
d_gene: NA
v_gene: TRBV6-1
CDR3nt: TGTGCCAGCAGTTCCCCAGGGGAGACCCAGTACTTC
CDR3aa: CASSSPGETQYF

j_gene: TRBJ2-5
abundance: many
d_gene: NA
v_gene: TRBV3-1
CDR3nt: TGTGCCAGCAGCCAAGTTGGTGCGTATCAAGAGACCCAGTACTTC
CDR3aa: CASSQVGAYQETQYF

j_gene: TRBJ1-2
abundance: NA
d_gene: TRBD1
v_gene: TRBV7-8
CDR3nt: TGTGCCAGCAGCGACCCGGGACAGAACTATGGCTACACCTTC
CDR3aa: CASSDPGQNYGYTF

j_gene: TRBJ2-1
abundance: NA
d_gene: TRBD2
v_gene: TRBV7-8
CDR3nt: TGTGCCAGCAGCTTAGCCTCGGGACTAGCGGGAGTCGGTGAGCAGTTCTTC
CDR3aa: CASSLASGLAGVGEQFF

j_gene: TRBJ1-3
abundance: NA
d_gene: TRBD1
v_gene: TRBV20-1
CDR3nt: TGCAGTGCAAGAACAGGGGTCAGTCCTGGAAACACCATATATTTT
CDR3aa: CSARTGVSPGNTIYF

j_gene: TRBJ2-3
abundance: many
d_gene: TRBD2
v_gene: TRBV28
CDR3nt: TGTGCCAGCAGTGGGCTAGCGGGAGGGCCGACAGATACGCAGTATTTT
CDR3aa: CASSGLAGGPTDTQYF

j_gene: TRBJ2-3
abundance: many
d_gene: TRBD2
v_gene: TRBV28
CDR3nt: TGTGCCAGCAGAAACCTAGCGGGAGGGCTGAATACGCAGTATTTT
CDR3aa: CASRNLAGGLNTQYF

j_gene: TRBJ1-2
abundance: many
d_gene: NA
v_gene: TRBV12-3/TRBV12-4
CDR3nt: TGTGCCAGCAGTTTAGCGCAGCTTCAGGAGGGCTACACCTTC
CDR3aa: CASSLAQLQEGYTF

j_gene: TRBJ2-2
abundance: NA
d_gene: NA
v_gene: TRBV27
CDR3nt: TGTGCCAGCAGTTCCTGGGACGCAAACACCGGGGAGCTGTTTTTT
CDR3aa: CASSSWDANTGELFF

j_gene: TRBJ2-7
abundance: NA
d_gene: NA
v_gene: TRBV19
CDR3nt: TGTGCCAGTAGAGGAACAACCTACGAGCAGTACTTC
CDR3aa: CASRGTTYEQYF

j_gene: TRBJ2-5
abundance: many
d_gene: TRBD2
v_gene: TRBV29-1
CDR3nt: TGCAGCGTTGAGTTTCTAGCGGGAGAGACCCAGTACTTC
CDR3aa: CSVEFLAGETQYF

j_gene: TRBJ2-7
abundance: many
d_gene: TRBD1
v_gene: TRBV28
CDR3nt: TGTGCCAGCAGGTTCCACGTAGGGACAGCATACGAGCAGTACTTC
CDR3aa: CASRFHVGTAYEQYF

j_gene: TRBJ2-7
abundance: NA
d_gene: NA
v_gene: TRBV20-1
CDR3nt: TGCAGTGCTAGAGATCGGAGTCACAGGGTTAGTAACGAGCAGTACTTC
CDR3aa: CSARDRSHRVSNEQYF

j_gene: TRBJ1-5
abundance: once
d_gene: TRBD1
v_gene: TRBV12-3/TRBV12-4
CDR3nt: TGTGCCAGCAGTACCGGGACAGGGCGGGGCAATCAGCCCCAGCATTTT
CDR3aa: CASSTGTGRGNQPQHF

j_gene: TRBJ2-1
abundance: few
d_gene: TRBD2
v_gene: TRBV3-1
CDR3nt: TGTGCCAGCAGCCAGGGACTAGCGGGAGGGGTTGAGCAGTTCTTC
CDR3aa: CASSQGLAGGVEQFF

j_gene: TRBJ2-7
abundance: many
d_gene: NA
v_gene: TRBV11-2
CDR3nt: TGTGCCAGCAGCTTCCGACAGTCCTACGAGCAGTACTTC
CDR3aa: CASSFRQSYEQYF

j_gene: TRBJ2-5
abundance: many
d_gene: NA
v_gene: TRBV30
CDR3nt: TGTGCCTGGACTGAATCGGGGGAGACCCAGTACTTC
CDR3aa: CAWTESGETQYF

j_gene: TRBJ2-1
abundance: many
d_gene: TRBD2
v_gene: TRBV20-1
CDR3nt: TGCAGTGCTAGAGACGGGACTAGTAGTTCCTACAATGAGCAGTTCTTC
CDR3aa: CSARDGTSSSYNEQFF

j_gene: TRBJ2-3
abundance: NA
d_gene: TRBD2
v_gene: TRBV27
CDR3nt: TGTGCCAGCAGTTCGGGACTATACAACACAGATACGCAGTATTTT
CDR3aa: CASSSGLYNTDTQYF

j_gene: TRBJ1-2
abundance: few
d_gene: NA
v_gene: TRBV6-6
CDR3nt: TGTGCCAGCAGTTACTCGAGGCTCCCCTCAAGTTCGGGCTATGGCTACACCTTC
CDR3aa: CASSYSRLPSSSGYGYTF

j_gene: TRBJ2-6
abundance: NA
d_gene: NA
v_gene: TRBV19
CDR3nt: TGTGCCAGTAGTACAGGGACCTTGCGGGGGGCCAACGTCCTGACTTTC
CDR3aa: CASSTGTLRGANVLTF

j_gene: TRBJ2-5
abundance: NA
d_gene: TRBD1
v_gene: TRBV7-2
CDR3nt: TGTGCCAGCACCGGGGACAGGGGGACCCGGGAGACCCAGTACTTC
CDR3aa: CASTGDRGTRETQYF

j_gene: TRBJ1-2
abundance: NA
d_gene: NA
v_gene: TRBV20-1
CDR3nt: TGCAGTGCTAGAGACAGGGCGGACTATGGCTACACCTTC
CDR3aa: CSARDRADYGYTF

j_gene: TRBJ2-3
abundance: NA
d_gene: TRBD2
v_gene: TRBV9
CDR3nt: TGTGCCAGCAGCGTATCTAGCGGGAGCACAGATACGCAGTATTTT
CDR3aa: CASSVSSGSTDTQYF

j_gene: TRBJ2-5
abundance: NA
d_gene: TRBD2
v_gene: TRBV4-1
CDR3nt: TGCGCCAGCGGCCAGGCTCCGGGACTAGCGAGCCAAGAGACCCAGTACTTC
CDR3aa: CASGQAPGLASQETQYF

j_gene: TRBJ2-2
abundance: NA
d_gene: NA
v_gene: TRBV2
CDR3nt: NA
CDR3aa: CASSGDRAVSYEQYFGPNTGELFF

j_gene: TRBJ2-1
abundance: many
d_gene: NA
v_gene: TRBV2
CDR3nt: TGTGCCAGCAGAGGACAGAGCTCCTACAATGAGCAGTTCTTC
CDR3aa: CASRGQSSYNEQFF

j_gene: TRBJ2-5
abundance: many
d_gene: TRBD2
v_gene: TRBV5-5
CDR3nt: TGTGCCAGCAGCTTGAAAAAGGGACTAGCGGACCAAGAGACCCAGTACTTC
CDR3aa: CASSLKKGLADQETQYF

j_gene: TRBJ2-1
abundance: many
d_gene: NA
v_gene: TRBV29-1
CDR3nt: TGCAGCGGGATCTTGGGCTCGGTCAATGAGCAGTTCTTC
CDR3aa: CSGILGSVNEQFF

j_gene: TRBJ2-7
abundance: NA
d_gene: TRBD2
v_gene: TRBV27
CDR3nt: TGTGCCAGCAGCGGACTAGCGGGAGCCCGGGAGCAGTACTTC
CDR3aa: CASSGLAGAREQYF

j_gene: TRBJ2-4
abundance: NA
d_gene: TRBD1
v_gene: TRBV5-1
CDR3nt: TGCGCCAGCAGCTTTTGGACAGGGCAAAACATTCAGTACTTC
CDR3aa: CASSFWTGQNIQYF

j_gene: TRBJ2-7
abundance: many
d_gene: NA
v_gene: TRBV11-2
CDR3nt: TGTGCCAGCAGCCCCCAGTGGGGCGAGCAGTACTTC
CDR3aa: CASSPQWGEQYF

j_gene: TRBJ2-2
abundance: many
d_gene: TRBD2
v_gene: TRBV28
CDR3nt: TGTGCCAGCAGTGAACTAGCGGGAGGGCCGGGGGCCGGGGAGCTGTTTTTT
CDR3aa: CASSELAGGPGAGELFF

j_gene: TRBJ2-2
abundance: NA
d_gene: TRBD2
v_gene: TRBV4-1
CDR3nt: TGCGCCAGCAGCCCATCGGGACTAGCGACTTTCGCGAACACCGGGGAGCTGTTTTTT
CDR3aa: CASSPSGLATFANTGELFF

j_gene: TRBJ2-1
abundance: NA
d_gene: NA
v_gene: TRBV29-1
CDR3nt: TGCAGCGTTGAATGGTACGGCTATCCGATCGGCCAGAATGAGCAGTTCTTC
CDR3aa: CSVEWYGYPIGQNEQFF

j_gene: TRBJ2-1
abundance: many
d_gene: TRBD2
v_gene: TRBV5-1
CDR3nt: TGCGCCAGCAGGTCGCGTAGCGGGAGATCCTACAATGAGCAGTTCTTC
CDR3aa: CASRSRSGRSYNEQFF

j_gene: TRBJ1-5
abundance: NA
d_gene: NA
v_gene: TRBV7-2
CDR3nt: TGTGCCAGCACCCTTTCGATCAATCAGCCCCAGCATTTT
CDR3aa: CASTLSINQPQHF

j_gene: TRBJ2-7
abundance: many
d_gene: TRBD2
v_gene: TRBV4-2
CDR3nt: TGTGCCAGCAGCCAAGAGGCGGGAGGGCAATACGAGCAGTACTTC
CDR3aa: CASSQEAGGQYEQYF

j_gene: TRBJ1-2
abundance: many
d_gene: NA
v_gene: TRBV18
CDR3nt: TGTGCCAGCTCCCCCGACGACTATGGCTACACCTTC
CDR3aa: CASSPDDYGYTF

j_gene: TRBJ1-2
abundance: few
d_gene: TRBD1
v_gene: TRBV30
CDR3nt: TGTGTCTCCCTGGGACAGACCGGGACCTATGGCTACACCTTC
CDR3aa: CVSLGQTGTYGYTF

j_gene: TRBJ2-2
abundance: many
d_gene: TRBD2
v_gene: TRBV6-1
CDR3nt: TGTGCCAGCACCCTACGTGGGACTAGGAAAAACAACTTCGCGCAATCGAACACCGGGGAGCTGTTTTTT
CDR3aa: CASTLRGTRKNNFAQSNTGELFF